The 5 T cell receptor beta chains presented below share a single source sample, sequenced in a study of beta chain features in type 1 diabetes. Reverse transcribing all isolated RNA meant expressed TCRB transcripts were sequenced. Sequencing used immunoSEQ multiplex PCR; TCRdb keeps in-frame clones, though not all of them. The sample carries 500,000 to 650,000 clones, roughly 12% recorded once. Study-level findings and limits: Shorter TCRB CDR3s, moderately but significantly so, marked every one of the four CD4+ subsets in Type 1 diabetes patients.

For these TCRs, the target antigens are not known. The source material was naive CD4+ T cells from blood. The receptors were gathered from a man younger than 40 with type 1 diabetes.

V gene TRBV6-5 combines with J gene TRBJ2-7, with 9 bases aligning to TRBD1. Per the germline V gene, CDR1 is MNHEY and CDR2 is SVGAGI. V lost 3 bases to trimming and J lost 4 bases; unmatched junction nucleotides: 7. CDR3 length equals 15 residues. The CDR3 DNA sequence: TGTGCCAGCAGTTATACGAGACAGGGGGGTTACGAGCAGTACTTC. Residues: CASSYTRQGGYEQYF.

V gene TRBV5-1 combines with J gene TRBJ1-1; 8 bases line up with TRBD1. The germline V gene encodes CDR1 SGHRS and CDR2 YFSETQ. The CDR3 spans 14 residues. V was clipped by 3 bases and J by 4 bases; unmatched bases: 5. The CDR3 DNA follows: TGCGCCAGCAGCTGGCAGGGGGCAGGCACTGAAGCTTTCTTT. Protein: CASSWQGAGTEAFF. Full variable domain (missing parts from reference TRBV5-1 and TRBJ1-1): KAGVTQTPRYLIKTRGQQVTLSCSPISGHRSVSWYQQTPGQGLQFLFEYFSETQRNKGNFPGRFSGRQFSNSRSEMNVSTLELGDSALYLCASSWQGAGTEAFFGQGTRLTVV.

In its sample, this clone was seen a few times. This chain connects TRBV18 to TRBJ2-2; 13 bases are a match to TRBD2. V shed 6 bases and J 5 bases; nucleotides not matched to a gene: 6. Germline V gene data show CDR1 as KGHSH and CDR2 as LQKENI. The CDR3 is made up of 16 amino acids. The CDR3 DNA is TGTGCCAGCTCTGGGACTAGCGGGGACCGGACCGGGGAGCTGTTTTTT. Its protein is CASSGTSGDRTGELFF.

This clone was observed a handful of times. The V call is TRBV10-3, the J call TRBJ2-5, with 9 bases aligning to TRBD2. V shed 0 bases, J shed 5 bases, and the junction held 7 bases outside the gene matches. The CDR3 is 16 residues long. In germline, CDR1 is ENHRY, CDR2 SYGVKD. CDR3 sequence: CAISESLAGVGETQYF. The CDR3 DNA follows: TGTGCCATCAGTGAGTCGTTAGCGGGGGTCGGTGAGACCCAGTACTTC.

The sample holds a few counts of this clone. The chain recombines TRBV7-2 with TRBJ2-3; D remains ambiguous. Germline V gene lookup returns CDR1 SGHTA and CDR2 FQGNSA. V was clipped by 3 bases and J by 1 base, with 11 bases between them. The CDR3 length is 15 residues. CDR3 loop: CASSLPVSGTDTQYF. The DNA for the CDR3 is TGTGCCAGCAGCTTGCCGGTATCGGGCACAGATACGCAGTATTTT.